This TCR beta chain derives from a study of shared clonotypes between healthy human individuals. Overall study results and limits: Generation probabilities of non-shared clonotypes were lower (relative to those shared by all four donors). Estimated clonotype richness was generally higher in naive than memory subsets.

Trimming left V 1 base short and J 0 bases short, with 7 bases between. CDR3 length: 15 amino acids. In germline, CDR1 is SGHVS, CDR2 FQNEAQ. Deep was the level used in running the assay. Using immunoSEQ multiplex PCR, the repertoire was profiled, and TCRdb retains in-frame clones only, with some absent. The sample lists over a million clones; more than 75% were seen once. With regard to this clone: Its target is unknown.

The investigators split CD4+ cells into a CD45RA+ naive subset and a CD45RA-negative memory subset. The receptor comes from a young man in good health. Some clones in this sample may be carry-over from other donors' samples. Sequencing was performed on memory CD4+ T cells from PBMCs. Subset: CD45RA-negative fraction. The chain links TRBV7-8 to TRBJ1-5; D unresolved. The CDR3 protein is CASSLVANSNQPQHF. CDR3 coding DNA: TGTGCCAGCAGCTTAGTGGCTAATAGCAATCAGCCCCAGCATTTT.